This paragraph covers one T cell receptor beta chain sequence. Germline CDR1 reads DFQATT; CDR2 reads SNEGSKA (reference sequence). This CDR3 region has 12 residues. The V end lost 3 bases, the J end lost 4 bases, and 7 bases lay between the germline ends. TCRdb called the RT-PCR reads again in MiXCR, with one record for every CDR3 protein. The sample lists about 410,000 distinct CDR3 sequences; under 20% were seen once. This entry comes from a study of patients and donors after allogeneic stem cell transplantation. The chain joins TRBV20-1 to TRBJ2-1; unclear D gene. Source material: blood, either unsorted or a sorted T cell fraction (not recorded which). This receptor was identified in a human donor who was either an allogeneic HSCT recipient or a stem cell or donor lymphocyte infusion donor (not recorded which). It is not recorded whose cells these are; they may come from a transplant donor. CDR3 sequence reads: CSASTLYNEQFF. DNA of the CDR3: TGCAGTGCTAGTACCCTTTACAATGAGCAGTTCTTC.